The T cell receptor (beta chain) described here comes from a study of OX40 agonist ivuxolimab in advanced cancers. As for the study more broadly: The costimulatory receptor OX40 (CD134) was targeted by ivuxolimab, a fully human IgG2 agonistic monoclonal antibody. Intravenous ivuxolimab was administered to patients every 2 weeks at six dose levels: 0.01, 0.1, 0.3, 1.5, 3 and 10 mg/kg. Among the approximately 50 dose-escalation patients, about 20 had hepatocellular carcinoma, roughly 15 melanoma, 9 renal cell carcinoma and 9 head and neck cancer. In the dose-escalation cohort, around four fifths of patients were male, and the mean age was 60 years with a range of roughly 23 to 79. Prior anti-PD-1, anti-PD-L1 or anti-CTLA-4 therapy was permitted, and checkpoint inhibitors had been received by more than 35% of dose-escalation patients. Three dose-escalation patients achieved partial responses, one with hepatocellular carcinoma and two with cutaneous melanoma. Peripheral TCRbeta sequencing aimed to test whether ivuxolimab altered TCR sequence diversity and caused clonal T-cell expansion. The monotherapy dose-escalation portion (N of about 50 patients) of the phase I ivuxolimab trial is reported in the paper. Findings and caveats that apply to the study as a whole: In the 0.1-3.0 mg/kg groups, partial responders had among the lowest normalized peripheral clonal expansion, particularly in CD8+ T cells. On average, CD8+ T cells showed more expanded clones than CD4+ T cells after ivuxolimab. Which antigens the clonally expanded peripheral T cells were specific for was not determined. Low levels of normalized T-cell clonal expansion were also shown by some nonresponding patients. At doses of 0.1 to 3.0 mg/kg, clonal expansion of both CD4+ and CD8+ blood T cells was observed from baseline to week 6.

Patients with autoimmune disease history or receiving systemic immunosuppression were excluded from the trial. Peripheral blood for TCR sequencing was drawn from every dose cohort at baseline, at cycle 4 day 1 and at cycle 7 day 1. Samples came from an open-label, multicenter, first-in-human phase I dose-escalation trial of ivuxolimab. Adults with locally advanced or metastatic melanoma, renal cell, hepatocellular, or head and neck squamous cell carcinoma were enrolled in the trial. Before TCR sequencing, CD4+ T cells and CD8+ T cells were sorted from peripheral blood as separate populations. For sequencing of the TCRbeta CDR3 region, genomic DNA was extracted from the sorted cells. The immunoSEQ Assay was used to sequence the TCRbeta CDR3 regions. TCRdb carries this immuneACCESS record with in-frame sequences only. Its versions omit some clonotypes, under half of them owing to an unresolved V gene in the studies checked, with the rest unexplained. This sample comprises around 70,000 clones, around 85% of them detected only once. Less than 5.5% of the sample rests with the top ten.

Concerning this clone itself: Its antigen is not yet known. No qualities accompany the bases; no much larger clone lies one base away.

V is shortened by 4 bases, J by 1 base, and the region joining them spans 13 bases. From its cysteine to its phenylalanine, the CDR3 spans 15 amino acids. This entry keeps only the CDR3 DNA: 45 bases, framed from base 1. The CDR1 and CDR2 encoded by the germline V gene (reference sequence) are MNHEY and SMNVEV. The clonotype originates from an adult with an advanced solid tumor such as melanoma, head and neck, liver or kidney cancer. Recombination linked TRBV27 to TRBJ1-1, and possibly TRBD1, on 5 matching bases. Sequences were derived from CD4+ or CD8+ T cells sorted from blood, sampled in a trial of the OX40 agonist ivuxolimab. The CDR3 reads as follows: CASSSGLTWNTEAFF. The nucleotide sequence reads as follows: TGTGCCAGCAGTTCGGGGCTAACGTGGAACACTGAAGCTTTCTTT.